This T cell receptor beta chain originates from a study of T cells of healthy individuals. This clonotype was counted at least ten times. Deletions cut 6 bases from V and 5 bases from J, with 10 bases between. Per germline, CDR1 SGHVS and CDR2 FQNEAQ. This CDR3 has 13 amino acids. Each CDR3 protein is one row after TCRdb ran MiXCR on the 5' RACE reads. The table lists around 100,000 distinct CDR3 sequences, around 17% of them singletons. This chain connects TRBV7-8 to TRBJ1-4, with a tentative D call TRBD1 (5 bases). The receptor's source is a human donor in good health. This CDR3 is CASSYRLNEKLFF. CDR3 bases: TGTGCCAGCAGTTACAGGTTGAATGAAAAACTGTTTTTT.